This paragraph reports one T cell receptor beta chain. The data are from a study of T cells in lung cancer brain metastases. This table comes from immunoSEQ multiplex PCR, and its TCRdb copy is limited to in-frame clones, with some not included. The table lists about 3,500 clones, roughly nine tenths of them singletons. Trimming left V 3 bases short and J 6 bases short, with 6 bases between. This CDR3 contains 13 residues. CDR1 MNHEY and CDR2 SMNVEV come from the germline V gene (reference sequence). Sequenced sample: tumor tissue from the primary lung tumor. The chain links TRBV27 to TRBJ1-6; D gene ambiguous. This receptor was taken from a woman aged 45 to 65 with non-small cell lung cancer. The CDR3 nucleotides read TGTGCCAGCAGTTTTGGAGTTAATTCACCCCTCCACTTT. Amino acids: CASSFGVNSPLHF.